This TCR beta chain is drawn from a study of shared T cell receptors in the human thymus. Sequencing used immunoSEQ multiplex PCR; TCRdb keeps in-frame clones, though not all of them. The repertoire consists of 500,000 to 750,000 clones, with 85% to 90% occurring once and the leading ten covering 0.0095% to 0.013%. The CDR3 loop spans 12 amino acids. The germline gives CDR1 LNHNV, CDR2 YYDKDF (reference sequence). V was pared by 0 bases and J by 11 bases, with 11 bases between. The same sample was also studied in work on human thymus T cells. This second report adds: Healthy Finnish infants undergoing corrective surgery for congenital heart defects were used as donors. Thymus tissue for the work was resected from patients undergoing corrective heart surgery.

This chain joins TRBV15 and TRBJ2-7; D is uncertain. The sequence was obtained from a boy under two years old with a congenital heart defect. Sequencing input: thymocytes. Written as DNA, the CDR3 is TGTGCCACCAGCAGAGAAGTAACTCCTAAGTACTTC. Its protein product is CATSREVTPKYF.